Following are 32 T cell receptor beta chains from one sample sequenced in a study of control samples from healthy donors and cancer patients (TCRdb year 2020). The protocol used for the library was the immunoSEQ multiplex PCR assay. In its TCRdb copy, this immuneACCESS table keeps in-frame sequences only and misses some clones. Where compared with another copy, unresolved V genes explain less than half of these, and the others have no known cause. The sample profile shows around 78,000 clones; just under 95% of them were found once. The top ten constitute approximately 4.8% of the sample. The sequencing sample was made of blood. The receptors originated from a woman aged 18-29 years in good health.

The chain links TRBV18 to TRBJ1-5; 10 bases are a match to TRBD1. Germline V lookup: CDR1 KGHSH, CDR2 LQKENI. V shed 8 bases and J 1 base; nucleotides not matched to a gene: 11. CDR3 length: 17 residues. CDR3 nucleotides: TGTGCCAGCCCGCTCGACAGGGGGCTTAAGAGCAATCAGCCCCAGCATTTT. It codes for CASPLDRGLKSNQPQHF.

The chain couples TRBV28 to TRBJ1-4, with D possibly being TRBD1 (6 bases). CDR3 length: 19 residues. Germline-derived CDR1 and CDR2 are MDHEN and SYDVKM. Trimming took 6 bases from V and 2 from J, leaving 25 bases between them. CDR3 nucleotides: TGTGCCAGCAGAATCTATACAGGGAGGGAATTAGGGACTAATGAAAAACTGTTTTTT. This codes for CASRIYTGRELGTNEKLFF.

J is TRBJ1-3 and V is TRBV2, with D possibly being TRBD1 (5 bases). Deletions cut 6 bases from V and 1 base from J, with 13 bases between. This CDR3 has 15 residues. Germline lookup yields CDR1 SNHLY and CDR2 FYNNEI. The chain's CDR3 is CASRGETVSGNTIYF. The DNA of the CDR3 is TGTGCCAGCAGGGGCGAGACAGTTTCTGGAAACACCATATATTTT.

A single count supports this clone. The chain links TRBV27 to TRBJ2-6, with 14 positions matching TRBD2. The ends lost 3 bases at V and 10 bases at J; junction bases unmatched: 5. This CDR3 is 16 amino acids long. CDR1 MNHEY and CDR2 SMNVEV come from the germline V gene (reference sequence). CDR3 amino acids: CASSFTRLAGGNVLTF. In DNA form, the CDR3 reads TGTGCCAGCAGTTTCACCCGACTAGCGGGAGGGAACGTCCTGACTTTC. Complete variable domain (other parts from reference TRBV27 and TRBJ2-6): EAQVTQNPRYLITVTGKKLTVTCSQNMNHEYMSWYRQDPGLGLRQIYYSMNVEVTDKGDVPEGYKVSRKEKRNFPLILESPSPNQTSLYFCASSFTRLAGGNVLTFGAGSRLTVL.

This chain links TRBV28 with TRBJ1-4; D gene uncertain. Trimming left V 7 bases short and J 0 bases short, with 15 bases between. Germline V CDR1 and CDR2: MDHEN, SYDVKM. The CDR3 spans 16 residues. CDR3 region: CASTSREGATNEKLFF. DNA for the CDR3: TGTGCCAGCACTTCCCGAGAGGGTGCAACTAATGAAAAACTGTTTTTT.

The chain links TRBV5-1 to TRBJ1-2; D may be TRBD1 (5 bases). CDR1 and CDR2 from the germline V gene are SGHRS and YFSETQ. The V gene lost 4 bases and the J gene lost 8 bases, with 21 bases spanning the gap. The CDR3 covers 15 residues. CDR3 in amino acids: CASSLNAGGDPGYTF. The CDR3 DNA reads TGCGCCAGCAGCCTCAACGCCGGAGGGGATCCCGGCTACACCTTC.

This chain joins TRBV6-9 and TRBJ2-7; 11 nucleotides agree with TRBD1. This CDR3 comprises 14 residues. CDR1 MNHGY and CDR2 SVAAGI come from the germline V gene. The V segment lost 3 bases and the J segment 6 bases; nucleotides outside the gene matches: 4. Here the CDR3 reads CASSYYGTGGEQYF. The DNA for the CDR3 is TGTGCCAGCAGTTACTACGGGACAGGGGGCGAGCAGTACTTC.

In nucleotides, the CDR3 is TGTGCCAGCAGCTTAGGCGGGCAGTCGGCGAGGACTGAAGCTTTCTTT. It translates to CASSLGGQSARTEAFF. This rearrangement joins TRBV11-2 to TRBJ1-1, with D hard to call. Per germline, CDR1 SGHAT and CDR2 FQNNGV. Trimming took 1 base from V and 5 from J, leaving 17 bases between them. There are 16 residues in the CDR3.

This clone was seen a single time. The chain has TRBV19 and TRBJ2-1; D perhaps matches TRBD1 (5 bases). Per the germline V gene, CDR1 is LNHDA and CDR2 is SQIVND (reference sequence). Trimming took 8 bases from V and 0 from J, leaving 8 bases between them. CDR3 length: 13 amino acids. CDR3 DNA: TGTGCCAGTCACGACAGCTCCTACAATGAGCAGTTCTTC. Translating gives CASHDSSYNEQFF.

In this sample, this clone turned up once. The chain is built from TRBV2 and TRBJ2-5; tentative D call: TRBD1 (5 bases). Trimming stripped 5 bases from V and 5 bases from J, with 9 bases between. CDR1 is SNHLY, CDR2 FYNNEI, per germline. The CDR3 loop spans 12 amino acids. As DNA, the CDR3 is TGTGCCAGCAGTATGAACAGGGAGACCCAGTACTTC. It translates to CASSMNRETQYF.

This rearrangement joins TRBV6-2 or TRBV6-3 to TRBJ2-7, with 8 bases matching TRBD1. The CDR3 consists of 14 residues. Germline V gene lookup returns CDR1 MNHEY and CDR2 SVGEGT. The ends lost 5 bases at V and 5 bases at J; junction bases unmatched: 8. The CDR3 DNA sequence: TGTGCCAGCAGTCGGACAGGGAGTTTCGACGAGCAGTACTTC. Translating gives CASSRTGSFDEQYF.

Only one count was recorded for this clone. The chain recombines TRBV10-3 with TRBJ2-7; perhaps TRBD1 as D (5 bases). With 4 bases removed from V and 3 bases from J, the gap between germline ends came to 22 bases. The CDR3 runs 17 residues. The germline V gene encodes CDR1 ENHRY and CDR2 SYGVKD. The CDR3 DNA reads TGTGCCATCAGTGCCCCACCTAGGGGCAGGGTCGACTACGAGCAGTACTTC. Amino acid sequence: CAISAPPRGRVDYEQYF.

Only a few counts were recorded for this clone. The rearrangement links TRBV2 to TRBJ2-4, with 7 positions matching TRBD1. The ends lost 3 bases at V and 0 bases at J; junction bases unmatched: 11. Germline V gene data show CDR1 as SNHLY and CDR2 as FYNNEI. The CDR3 totals 18 residues. The CDR3 DNA follows: TGTGCCAGCAGTGACCAAAAAGACAGGGCCCTAGCCAAAAACATTCAGTACTTC. This encodes CASSDQKDRALAKNIQYF. Combining the CDR3 with reference TRBV2 and TRBJ2-4 gives the whole variable domain EPEVTQTPSHQVTQMGQEVILRCVPISNHLYFYWYRQILGQKVEFLVSFYNNEISEKSEIFDDQFSVERPDGSNFTLKIRSTKLEDSAMYFCASSDQKDRALAKNIQYFGAGTRLSVL.

V is TRBV11-2 and J is TRBJ1-1; D may be TRBD1 (6 bases). This CDR3 has 14 residues. Between the trimmed V and J ends, which lost 3 bases and 1 base, there was a span of 9 bases. Germline V gives CDR1 SGHAT, CDR2 FQNNGV. The CDR3 DNA reads as TGTGCCAGCAGCTTGGGGGCCCAGAACACTGAAGCTTTCTTT. Residues: CASSLGAQNTEAFF.

The chain links TRBV6-2 or TRBV6-3 to TRBJ1-5; 7 bases agree with TRBD1. The germline CDR1 and CDR2 sequences are MNHEY and SVGEGT. The CDR3 is 14 residues long. V lost 5 bases and J lost 0; bases outside the gene matches: 1. CDR3 sequence reads: CASSDRASNQPQHF. For the CDR3, the DNA is TGTGCCAGCAGTGACAGGGCTAGCAATCAGCCCCAGCATTTT.

CDR3 in DNA: TGTGCCAGCAGCCAAGATCCGGCGGGGGGAGGATTAGAGACCCAGTACTTC. Translated: CASSQDPAGGGLETQYF. The V and J genes are TRBV3-1 (or the pseudogene TRBV3-2) and TRBJ2-5; 8 nucleotides align to TRBD2. This CDR3 contains 17 residues. V lost 0 bases and J lost 4; bases outside the gene matches: 10. Germline loops: CDR1 LGHDT, CDR2 YNNKEL (reference sequence).

The chain uses TRBV2 and TRBJ2-5, with 9 bases aligning to TRBD1. Germline trimming cut 5 bases from V and 1 base from J; bases unmatched to any gene: 11. From germline, CDR1 is SNHLY and CDR2 FYNNEI. The CDR3 is made up of 17 amino acids. Here the CDR3 reads CASSMGQGGGSQETQYF. CDR3 nucleotide sequence: TGTGCCAGCAGTATGGGACAGGGAGGGGGTTCCCAAGAGACCCAGTACTTC.

The chain carries TRBV28 and TRBJ2-1; D possibly corresponds to TRBD2 (5 bases). V was cut by 6 bases and J by 3 bases, with 9 bases left in between. The CDR3 covers 13 residues. Per the germline V gene, CDR1 is MDHEN and CDR2 is SYDVKM. CDR3 sequence (DNA): TGTGCCAGCAGCCGCCGGGACTACAATGAGCAGTTCTTC. Translation gives CASSRRDYNEQFF.

The J gene is TRBJ2-2, the V gene TRBV3-1 (or the pseudogene TRBV3-2); TRBD2 matches at 7 bases. The CDR3 has 16 residues. The trim removed 3 bases at V and 1 base at J, leaving 5 bases unmatched. Germline V gene lookup returns CDR1 LGHDT and CDR2 YNNKEL (reference sequence). CDR3 DNA sequence: TGTGCCAGCAGCCACGGGACTATCCAGAACACCGGGGAGCTGTTTTTT. Amino acid sequence: CASSHGTIQNTGELFF.

The rearrangement joins TRBV28 to TRBJ1-2; no firm D call. The CDR3 is 13 residues long. V was trimmed by 7 bases and J by 7 bases, leaving 16 bases between them. The V gene's germline CDR1 is MDHEN and CDR2 SYDVKM. The CDR3 region is CASITGSKGGYTF. The DNA of the CDR3 is TGTGCCAGCATAACTGGAAGTAAGGGTGGCTACACCTTC.

The chain recombines TRBV7-9 with TRBJ2-3; TRBD2 matches at 8 bases. The CDR3 has 19 amino acids. Germline V gene sequence: CDR1 SEHNR, CDR2 FQNEAQ (reference sequence). The junction had 13 bases not matched to a gene; V was cut back by 2 bases and J by 0 bases. CDR3 sequence reads: CASSLYGASGPLSTDTQYF. CDR3 sequence (DNA): TGTGCCAGCAGCTTATATGGGGCTAGCGGGCCACTTAGCACAGATACGCAGTATTTT.

The V gene is TRBV19, the J gene TRBJ1-1; D not certain. The CDR3 consists of 13 residues. The germline V gene encodes CDR1 LNHDA and CDR2 SQIVND (reference sequence). V was cut by 4 bases and J by 3 bases, with 9 bases left in between. The CDR3 nucleotides are TGTGCCAGTAGTACGGTAGTTCACACTGAAGCTTTCTTT. It yields the protein CASSTVVHTEAFF.

The J gene is TRBJ2-1, the V gene TRBV3-1 (or the pseudogene TRBV3-2); tentative D call: TRBD1 (6 bases). Trimming pared 2 bases from V and 0 bases from J, leaving 11 bases between. The CDR3 spans 16 residues. Per germline, CDR1 LGHDT and CDR2 YNNKEL (reference sequence). The CDR3 DNA is TGTGCCAGCAGCCAACCGAGGGGGAGCTCCTACAATGAGCAGTTCTTC. Translation gives CASSQPRGSSYNEQFF.

The chain joins TRBV29-1 to TRBJ2-6; D is possibly TRBD1 (6 bases). Trimming shortened V by 6 bases and J by 2 bases, and 8 bases separated the two germline ends. Germline V gives CDR1 SQVTM, CDR2 ANQGSEA. The length of the CDR3 is 13 residues. This CDR3 reads CSVGTTGANVLTF. CDR3 in DNA: TGCAGCGTAGGGACAACTGGGGCCAACGTCCTGACTTTC.

The CDR3: CASSLQGAGVYGYTF. CDR3 in DNA: TGTGCCAGCAGTTTACAGGGGGCAGGGGTCTATGGCTACACCTTC. The chain recombines TRBV27 with TRBJ1-2; TRBD1 matches at 8 bases. Per the germline V gene, CDR1 is MNHEY and CDR2 is SMNVEV (reference sequence). There are 15 residues in the CDR3. The V and J ends lost 2 bases and 4 bases, in that order; junction bases with no gene match: 6.

This chain links TRBV6-1 with TRBJ2-3; D possibly corresponds to TRBD2 (5 bases). Germline V lookup: CDR1 MNHNS, CDR2 SASEGT. Trimming pared 3 bases from V and 1 base from J, leaving 5 bases between. The CDR3 contains 13 residues. The CDR3, as DNA: TGTGCCAGCAGTGAGCGGGGCACAGATACGCAGTATTTT. Amino acids: CASSERGTDTQYF.

This sequence joins TRBV5-4 and TRBJ2-2, with D possibly being TRBD1 (6 bases). CDR3 length: 13 amino acids. Germline V gene sequence: CDR1 SGHNT, CDR2 YYREEE (reference sequence). Trimming left V 3 bases short and J 5 bases short, with 8 bases between. DNA for the CDR3: TGTGCCAGCAGCTCCAGGGGAACCGGGGAGCTGTTTTTT. Translation gives CASSSRGTGELFF.

The genes are TRBV10-2 and TRBJ1-2; D is undetermined. Germline lookup yields CDR1 WSHSY and CDR2 SAAADI. The CDR3 contains 12 residues. Trimming removed 7 bases at V and 6 bases at J, with 12 bases between. Written as DNA, the CDR3 is TGCGCCAGCACCGAGCGTTGGGATGGCTACACCTTC. It is translated as CASTERWDGYTF.

The J gene is TRBJ2-7, the V gene TRBV7-9; no definite D call. Germline V gene lookup returns CDR1 SEHNR and CDR2 FQNEAQ (reference sequence). This CDR3 spans 12 amino acids. Trimming stripped 7 bases from V and 2 bases from J, with 9 bases between. CDR3 in amino acids: CASKSETYEQYF. The CDR3 DNA is TGTGCCAGCAAGAGTGAAACCTACGAGCAGTACTTC.

V and J are TRBV7-6 and TRBJ2-2; the match to TRBD1 covers 8 bases. This CDR3 comprises 14 residues. The V and J ends lost 5 bases and 5 bases, in that order; junction bases with no gene match: 4. Germline V gives CDR1 SGHVS, CDR2 FNYEAQ. The CDR3 loop reads CASSLWTGTGELFF. Here the CDR3 DNA reads TGTGCCAGCAGCCTATGGACAGGGACCGGGGAGCTGTTTTTT.

This chain links TRBV27 with TRBJ2-7; possibly TRBD2 for D (5 bases). The CDR3 contains 14 residues. Germline assignment: CDR1 MNHEY and CDR2 SMNVEV (reference sequence). Between the trimmed V and J ends, which lost 2 bases and 4 bases, there was a span of 12 bases. CDR3 nucleotides: TGTGCCAGCAGTTTAGGGAGCGGCGGATACGAGCAGTACTTC. As protein: CASSLGSGGYEQYF.

The chain uses TRBV14 and TRBJ2-5; D remains ambiguous. Germline CDR1 is SGHDN and CDR2 is FVKESK. V was pared by 0 bases and J by 6 bases, with 26 bases between. The CDR3 length is 19 residues. The CDR3 DNA is TGTGCCAGCAGCCAAGAGTTCTCAAGGACCCCCAACCTTGTTAAGACCCAGTACTTC. This translates into CASSQEFSRTPNLVKTQYF.